The 9 T cell receptor beta chains presented below share a single source sample, sequenced in a study of T cell changes during pregnancy in multiple sclerosis. The method was immunoSEQ multiplex PCR; TCRdb's version includes in-frame clones alone and lacks a portion of them. Of 71,000 or so clones listed, around 94% are singletons. The starting material was peripheral blood, obtained in the third trimester of pregnancy. The source of these receptors is a female donor with multiple sclerosis, enrolled in a pregnancy study.

This clone has a handful of counts. CDR3 sequence reads: CAWRDRGRDEQYF. The DNA of the CDR3 is TGTGCCTGGAGGGACAGGGGGCGCGATGAGCAGTACTTC. J is TRBJ2-7 and V is TRBV30; TRBD1 agrees at 11 bases. The V gene end was trimmed by 3 bases and the J gene end by 7 bases; junction bases not matched to a gene: 5. This CDR3 is 13 amino acids long. Germline V CDR1 and CDR2: GTSNPN, SVGIG (reference sequence). The full variable domain, rest sourced from reference TRBV30 and TRBJ2-7, is SQTIHQWPATLVQPVGSPLSLECTVEGTSNPNLYWYRQAAGRGLQLLFYSVGIGQISSEVPQNLSASRPQDRQFILSSKKLLLSDSGFYLCAWRDRGRDEQYFGPGTRLTVT.

The chain has TRBV27 and TRBJ2-6; TRBD1 matches at 9 bases. After removal of 5 bases from V and 2 bases from J, the junction contained 7 bases not matched to a gene. CDR1 is MNHEY, CDR2 SMNVEV, per germline (reference sequence). The CDR3 runs to 17 residues. The CDR3 DNA reads TGTGCCAGCAGTGTAGGGACAGGGAGGGCTGGGGCCAACGTCCTGACTTTC. Residues: CASSVGTGRAGANVLTF. Filled out from reference TRBV27 and TRBJ2-6, the complete variable domain reads EAQVTQNPRYLITVTGKKLTVTCSQNMNHEYMSWYRQDPGLGLRQIYYSMNVEVTDKGDVPEGYKVSRKEKRNFPLILESPSPNQTSLYFCASSVGTGRAGANVLTFGAGSRLTVL.

In this sample, this clone turned up once. This rearrangement joins TRBV9 to TRBJ2-7; D is possibly TRBD1 (6 bases). The V and J ends lost 3 bases and 1 base respectively, with 11 bases between them. CDR1 SGDLS and CDR2 YYNGEE come from the germline V gene. The CDR3 extends over 14 amino acids. This CDR3 is CASSAAGQSYEQYF. DNA for the CDR3: TGTGCCAGCAGCGCCGCTGGACAGTCCTACGAGCAGTACTTC.

This clone was found once. The rearrangement joins TRBV5-5 to TRBJ1-2; D not resolved. There are 15 residues in the CDR3. CDR1 is SGHKS and CDR2 is YYEKEE in the germline V gene (reference sequence). V gave up 0 bases and J gave up 0 bases, with 9 bases separating them. This CDR3 reads CASSLVGAPNYGYTF. As DNA, the CDR3 is TGTGCCAGCAGCTTGGTGGGAGCCCCTAACTATGGCTACACCTTC.

The V call is TRBV19, the J call TRBJ1-1; 7 bases fit TRBD1. Trimming at V came to 5 bases and at J to 8 bases, leaving 17 bases not matched to a gene. The germline V gene has CDR1 LNHDA and CDR2 SQIVND (reference sequence). The CDR3 extends over 16 amino acids. The chain's CDR3 is CASSFQTTGVPLEAFF. CDR3 nucleotides: TGTGCCAGTAGTTTCCAGACCACAGGGGTTCCATTAGAAGCTTTCTTT.

This chain joins TRBV5-1 and TRBJ2-1; 10 nucleotides match TRBD2. The CDR3 runs 15 residues. CDR1 and CDR2 (germline): SGHRS, YFSETQ. V trimming: 1 base; J trimming: 7 bases; junction bases outside the gene matches: 5. CDR3 nucleotides: TGCGCCAGCAGCTTGAGCCTAGCGGGAGAAAATGAGCAGTTCTTC. This sequence encodes CASSLSLAGENEQFF.

The chain joins TRBV27 to TRBJ1-1, with 11 bases lining up with TRBD1. Per germline, CDR1 MNHEY and CDR2 SMNVEV (reference sequence). The V segment lost 9 bases and the J segment 8 bases; nucleotides outside the gene matches: 8. There are 13 residues in the CDR3. CDR3 bases: TGTGCCAGTAGGACAGGGGGCCGATCCGAAGCTTTCTTT. It encodes CASRTGGRSEAFF.

The V and J genes are TRBV5-1 and TRBJ1-2, with D possibly TRBD1 on 6 matching bases. The germline CDR1 and CDR2 sequences are SGHRS and YFSETQ. V lost 0 bases and J 5 bases, leaving 11 bases between the germline ends. This CDR3 contains 14 residues. This chain's CDR3 is CASSLDRALYGYTF. DNA for the CDR3: TGCGCCAGCAGCTTGGACAGGGCATTGTATGGCTACACCTTC.

The rearrangement links TRBV18 to TRBJ2-3; D is unresolved. Germline V gene lookup returns CDR1 KGHSH and CDR2 LQKENI. The V gene lost 2 bases and the J gene lost 4 bases, with 16 bases spanning the gap. The CDR3 spans 16 residues. CDR3 sequence (DNA): TGTGCCAGCTCACCAAGTGCCCAACAATTCCCAGATACGCAGTATTTT. Its translation: CASSPSAQQFPDTQYF.